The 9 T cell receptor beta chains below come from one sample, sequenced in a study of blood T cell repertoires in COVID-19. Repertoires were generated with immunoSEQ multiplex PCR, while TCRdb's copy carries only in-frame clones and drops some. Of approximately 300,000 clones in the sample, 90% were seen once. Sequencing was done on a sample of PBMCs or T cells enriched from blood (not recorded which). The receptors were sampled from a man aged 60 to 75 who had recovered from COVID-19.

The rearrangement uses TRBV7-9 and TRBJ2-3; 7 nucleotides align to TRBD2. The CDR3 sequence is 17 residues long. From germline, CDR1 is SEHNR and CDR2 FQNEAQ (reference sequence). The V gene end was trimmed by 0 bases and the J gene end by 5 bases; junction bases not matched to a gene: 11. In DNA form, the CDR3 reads TGTGCCAGCAGCTTAGCCTGGTCGGCGGGAGTTAAAGATACGCAGTATTTT. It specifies CASSLAWSAGVKDTQYF. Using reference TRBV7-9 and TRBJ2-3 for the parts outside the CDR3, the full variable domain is DTGVSQNPRHKITKRGQNVTFRCDPISEHNRLYWYRQTLGQGPEFLTYFQNEAQLEKSRLLSDRFSAERPKGSFSTLEIQRTEQGDSAMYLCASSLAWSAGVKDTQYFGPGTRLTVL.

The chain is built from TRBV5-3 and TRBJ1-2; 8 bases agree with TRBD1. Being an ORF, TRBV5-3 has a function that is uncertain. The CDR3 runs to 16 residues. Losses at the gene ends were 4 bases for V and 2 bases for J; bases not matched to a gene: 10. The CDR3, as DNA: TGTGCCAGAAGCCCCGGAGTGGGACAGGCCAACTATGGCTACACCTTC. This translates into CARSPGVGQANYGYTF.

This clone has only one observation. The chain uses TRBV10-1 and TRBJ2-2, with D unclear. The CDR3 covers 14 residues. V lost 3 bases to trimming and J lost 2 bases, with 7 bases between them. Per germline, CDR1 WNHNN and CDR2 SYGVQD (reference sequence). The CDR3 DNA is TGCGCCAGCAGTGATGTAAAAAACACCGGGGAGCTGTTTTTT. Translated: CASSDVKNTGELFF.

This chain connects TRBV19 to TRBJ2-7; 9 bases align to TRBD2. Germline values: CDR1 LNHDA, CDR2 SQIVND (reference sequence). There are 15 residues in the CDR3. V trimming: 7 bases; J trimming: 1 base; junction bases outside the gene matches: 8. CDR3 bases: TGTGCCAGTACGAAAGCGGGAGGTGTTTCCTACGAGCAGTACTTC. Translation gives CASTKAGGVSYEQYF.

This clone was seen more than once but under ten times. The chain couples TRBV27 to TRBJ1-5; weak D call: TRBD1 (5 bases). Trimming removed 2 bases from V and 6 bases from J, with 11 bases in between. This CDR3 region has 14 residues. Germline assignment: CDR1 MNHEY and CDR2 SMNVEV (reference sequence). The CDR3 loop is CASSLGQGSQPQHF. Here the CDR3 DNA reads TGTGCCAGCAGTTTAGGGCAGGGTAGTCAGCCCCAGCATTTT.

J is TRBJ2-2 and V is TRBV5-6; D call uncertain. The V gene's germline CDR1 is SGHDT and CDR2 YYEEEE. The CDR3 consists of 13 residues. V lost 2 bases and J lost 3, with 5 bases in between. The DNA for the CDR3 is TGTGCCAGCAGCTTAGAGTACACCGGGGAGCTGTTTTTT. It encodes CASSLEYTGELFF.

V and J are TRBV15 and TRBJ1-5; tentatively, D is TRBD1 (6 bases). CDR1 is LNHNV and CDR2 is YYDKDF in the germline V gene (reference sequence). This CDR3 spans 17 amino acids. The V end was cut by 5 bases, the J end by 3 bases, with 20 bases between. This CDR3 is CATSPEDSAQDNQPQHF. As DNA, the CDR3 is TGTGCCACCAGCCCTGAGGACAGCGCCCAGGACAATCAGCCCCAGCATTTT.

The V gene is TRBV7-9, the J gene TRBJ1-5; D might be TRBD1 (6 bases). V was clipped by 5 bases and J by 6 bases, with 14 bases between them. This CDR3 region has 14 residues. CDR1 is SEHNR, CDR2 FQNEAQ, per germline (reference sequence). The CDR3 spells CASSTGWVGQPQHF. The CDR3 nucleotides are TGTGCCAGCAGCACAGGGTGGGTTGGTCAGCCCCAGCATTTT. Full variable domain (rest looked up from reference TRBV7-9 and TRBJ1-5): DTGVSQNPRHKITKRGQNVTFRCDPISEHNRLYWYRQTLGQGPEFLTYFQNEAQLEKSRLLSDRFSAERPKGSFSTLEIQRTEQGDSAMYLCASSTGWVGQPQHFGDGTRLSIL.

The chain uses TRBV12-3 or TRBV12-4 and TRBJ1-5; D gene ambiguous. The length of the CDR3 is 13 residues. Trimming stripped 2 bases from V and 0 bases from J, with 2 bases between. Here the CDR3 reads CASSLHSNQPQHF. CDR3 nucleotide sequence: TGTGCCAGCAGTTTACATAGCAATCAGCCCCAGCATTTT.